This TCR beta chain appears in the sequencing data of a study of cytomegalovirus exposure and HLA in healthy donors. Trimming left V 0 bases short and J 5 bases short, with 8 bases between. Germline CDR1 and CDR2: MGHRA and YSYEKL. The CDR3 is 14 amino acids. PCR used 60 Vbeta primers and 13 Jbeta primers. The method was immunoSEQ multiplex PCR; TCRdb's version includes in-frame clones alone and lacks a portion of them. Here the sample spans approximately 190,000 clones, more than 75% being singletons. Sequenced: PBMCs. The chain is built from TRBV4-1 and TRBJ1-5; a possible D gene is TRBD1 (6 bases). The receptor comes from a man in his forties in good health and CMV-seropositive. The DNA of the CDR3 is TGCGCCAGCAGCCAAGATTACAGGGATCAGCCCCAGCATTTT. This encodes CASSQDYRDQPQHF.